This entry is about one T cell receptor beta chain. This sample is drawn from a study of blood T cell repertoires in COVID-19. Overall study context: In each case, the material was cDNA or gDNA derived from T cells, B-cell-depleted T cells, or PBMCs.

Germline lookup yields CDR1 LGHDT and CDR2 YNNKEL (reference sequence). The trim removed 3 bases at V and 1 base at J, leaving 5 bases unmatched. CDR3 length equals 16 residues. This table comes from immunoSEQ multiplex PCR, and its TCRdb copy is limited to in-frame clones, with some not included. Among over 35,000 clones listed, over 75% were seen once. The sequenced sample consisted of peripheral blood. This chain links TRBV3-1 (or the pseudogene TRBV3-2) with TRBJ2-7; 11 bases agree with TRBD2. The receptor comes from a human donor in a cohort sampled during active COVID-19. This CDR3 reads CASSQRLAGGSYEQYF. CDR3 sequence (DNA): TGTGCCAGCAGCCAGCGCCTAGCGGGGGGATCCTACGAGCAGTACTTC.